This TCR beta chain was sequenced during a study of T cells in localized non-small cell lung cancer. Study findings and constraints: Those with higher blood T cell density had longer overall survival. Tumor trailed uninvolved adjacent lung in T cell clonality, which peaked there.

Sequencing was performed with immunoSEQ multiplex PCR; in TCRdb, only in-frame clones are kept and a portion is missing. The table has roughly 48,000 clones, about 78% seen once. This CDR3 is 17 amino acids long. Losses at the gene ends were 0 bases for V and 0 bases for J; bases not matched to a gene: 8. A remark on this clone: The antigen remains undetermined.

This receptor was identified in a woman aged 35 to 69 with stage II lung adenocarcinoma. This rearrangement joins TRBV5-3 to TRBJ2-7, with TRBD1 matching over 8 bases. TRBV5-3 is an ORF for which the function is uncertain. The starting material was PBMCs, obtained before any cancer treatment. CDR3 sequence reads: CARSLARGLPSSYEQYF. The CDR3 nucleotides read TGTGCCAGAAGCTTGGCCAGGGGGCTACCTAGCTCCTACGAGCAGTACTTC.